One sample yielded the 4 T cell receptor beta chains listed below, sequenced in a study of CD8+ T cells in alopecia areata. RNA extraction and reverse transcription yielded cDNA as sequencing template. This table comes from immunoSEQ multiplex PCR, and its TCRdb copy is limited to in-frame clones, with some not included. This table holds 65,000 to 70,000 clones, roughly 61% found once. The sample here was CD8+ T cells sorted from blood, taken at week 0. All receptors derive from a human donor with alopecia areata.

The J gene is TRBJ2-1, the V gene TRBV30, with D maybe TRBD2 (5 bases). V lost 2 bases, J lost 8 bases, and 7 bases lay in between. Germline V CDR1 and CDR2: GTSNPN, SVGIG (reference sequence). The length of the CDR3 is 11 residues. In DNA form, the CDR3 reads TGTGCCTGGAGTCCCGGGGATGAGCAGTTCTTC. Translating gives CAWSPGDEQFF.

The chain uses TRBV29-1 and TRBJ1-2, with 11 bases fitting TRBD1. The CDR3 consists of 16 residues. The V gene's germline CDR1 is SQVTM and CDR2 ANQGSEA. With 2 bases clipped from V and 4 bases from J, the junction kept 9 bases outside the gene matches. CDR3 DNA: TGCAGCGTTGAACAGACCGGGACAGGGGGACCCTATGGCTACACCTTC. This sequence encodes CSVEQTGTGGPYGYTF. The full variable domain, completed using reference TRBV29-1 and TRBJ1-2, is SAVISQKPSRDICQRGTSLTIQCQVDSQVTMMFWYRQQPGQSLTLIATANQGSEATYESGFVIDKFPISRPNLTFSTLTVSNMSPEDSSIYLCSVEQTGTGGPYGYTFGSGTRLTVV.

The chain links TRBV9 to TRBJ2-3; no firm D call. From germline, CDR1 is SGDLS and CDR2 YYNGEE. CDR3 length: 14 amino acids. V lost 3 bases and J lost 4, with 12 bases in between. The CDR3 bases are TGTGCCAGCAGCGGCGAGAGCCGGCCAGATACGCAGTATTTT. Its translation: CASSGESRPDTQYF. Full variable domain (missing parts from reference TRBV9 and TRBJ2-3): DSGVTQTPKHLITATGQRVTLRCSPRSGDLSVYWYQQSLDQGLQFLIQYYNGEERAKGNILERFSAQQFPDLHSELNLSSLELGDSALYFCASSGESRPDTQYFGPGTRLTVL.

The rearrangement links TRBV4-1 to TRBJ2-2, with 11 bases matching TRBD1. Trimming at V came to 1 base and at J to 2 bases, leaving 0 bases not matched to a gene. Germline V gene sequence: CDR1 MGHRA, CDR2 YSYEKL. The CDR3 has 16 amino acids. CDR3 region: CASSQGTGGNTGELFF. CDR3 bases: TGCGCCAGCAGCCAAGGGACAGGGGGCAACACCGGGGAGCTGTTTTTT.